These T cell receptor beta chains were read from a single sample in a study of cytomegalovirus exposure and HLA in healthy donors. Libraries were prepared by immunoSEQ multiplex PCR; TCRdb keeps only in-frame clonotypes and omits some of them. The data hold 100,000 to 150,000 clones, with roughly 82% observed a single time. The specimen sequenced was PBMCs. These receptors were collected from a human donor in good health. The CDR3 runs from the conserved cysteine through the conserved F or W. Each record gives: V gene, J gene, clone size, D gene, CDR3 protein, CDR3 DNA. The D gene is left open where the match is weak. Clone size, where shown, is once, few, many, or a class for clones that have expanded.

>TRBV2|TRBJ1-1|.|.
CASRSTGNTEAFF
TGTGCCAGCAGGTCGACAGGGAACACTGAAGCTTTCTTT
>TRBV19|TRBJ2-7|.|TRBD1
CASSTFRTGDSYEQYF
TGTGCCAGTAGTACCTTCCGGACAGGCGATTCCTACGAGCAGTACTTC
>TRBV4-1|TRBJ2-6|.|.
CASSHTSRTLTESGANVLTF
TGCGCCAGCAGCCACACAAGTCGCACCCTAACAGAGTCTGGGGCCAACGTCCTGACTTTC
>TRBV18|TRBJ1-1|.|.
CASSPFSLAAGVNTEAFF
TGTGCCAGCTCACCATTCTCGCTGGCAGCTGGAGTTAACACTGAAGCTTTCTTT
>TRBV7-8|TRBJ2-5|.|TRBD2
CASSKRLAVQETQYF
TGTGCCAGCAGCAAAAGACTAGCGGTCCAGGAGACCCAGTACTTC
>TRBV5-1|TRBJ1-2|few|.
CASSFAVPGYGYTF
TGTGCCAGCAGCTTCGCGGTACCCGGCTATGGCTACACCTTC
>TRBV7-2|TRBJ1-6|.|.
CASSLVTRGANSPLHF
TGTGCCAGCAGCTTAGTGACTCGTGGGGCCAATTCACCCCTCCACTTT
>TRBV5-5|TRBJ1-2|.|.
CASSPPGINYGYTF
TGTGCCAGCAGCCCCCCAGGGATTAACTATGGCTACACCTTC
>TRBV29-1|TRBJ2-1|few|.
CSVEGVRDTGVHEQFF
TGCAGCGTTGAAGGCGTCCGGGACACTGGGGTTCATGAGCAGTTCTTC
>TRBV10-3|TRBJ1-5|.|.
CAISGVGSGPQHF
TGTGCCATCTCCGGGGTGGGTTCCGGGCCCCAGCATTTT
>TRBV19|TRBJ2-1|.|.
CASSLGSAKSSGPLDEQFF
TGTGCCAGTAGTCTCGGTTCGGCGAAAAGCTCAGGGCCCTTGGATGAGCAGTTCTTC